The 5 T cell receptor beta chains listed next were all sequenced from one sample in a study of identical twins listed by TCRdb under 2016. Library preparation was by 5' RACE. Reads for this sample came from an Illumina HiSeq 2000. Through fastp at Q25 and MiXCR, TCRdb rebuilt clones from the public reads, retaining in-frame beta chains. CDR3 protein sequences are deduplicated, and each keeps its most common genes and DNA. This sample gives 210,000 or so distinct CDR3 sequences in total; around 15% of them show up just once. 40% of the sample comes from the top ten. This sample was also put to use in a study of T cells expressing NK-cell markers.

Sequencing was performed on CD8+ T cells sorted from blood. These receptors were obtained from a woman younger than 35 in good health.

The table lists this clonotype with a few counts. The chain links TRBV7-9 to TRBJ2-3; the D is unclear. Trimming removed 2 bases from V and 4 bases from J, with 7 bases in between. The CDR3 loop spans 13 amino acids. CDR1 is SEHNR, CDR2 FQNEAQ, per germline (reference sequence). The DNA for the CDR3 is TGTGCCAGCAGCTTACCATCCGCAGATACGCAGTATTTT. It is translated as CASSLPSADTQYF.

The table lists this clonotype with a few counts. The chain couples TRBV29-1 to TRBJ2-7; D is undetermined. The ends were cut back, 5 bases at V and 0 bases at J, with 8 bases in the middle. CDR1 and CDR2 from the germline V gene are SQVTM and ANQGSEA. The CDR3 is 12 amino acids. The CDR3 nucleotides are TGCAGCGTTTGTCAGAACTCCTACGAGCAGTACTTC. Translated, it gives CSVCQNSYEQYF.

This sequence joins TRBV7-2 and TRBJ2-5; TRBD2 matches at 7 bases. Trimming took 5 bases from V and 1 from J; bases not matched to a gene: 7. CDR3 length equals 15 residues. Germline V gene sequence: CDR1 SGHTA, CDR2 FQGNSA. DNA of the CDR3: TGTGCCAGCAGCCCCCTTGGGGGGGGCCAAGAGACCCAGTACTTC. Translated, it gives CASSPLGGGQETQYF.

This clonotype has just a few counts. This chain joins TRBV29-1 and TRBJ1-1; D may be TRBD1 (6 bases). The CDR3 has 12 amino acids. Germline V gene sequence: CDR1 SQVTM, CDR2 ANQGSEA. Trimming left V 6 bases short and J 4 bases short, with 12 bases between. The CDR3 bases are TGCAGCGTATATACAGGGAGCACTGAAGCTTTCTTT. This encodes CSVYTGSTEAFF.

The rearrangement joins TRBV15 to TRBJ2-3, with 10 nucleotides matching TRBD2. CDR3 length: 19 amino acids. Trimming at V came to 1 base and at J to 6 bases, leaving 16 bases not matched to a gene. Germline V gene lookup returns CDR1 LNHNV and CDR2 YYDKDF (reference sequence). This CDR3 is CATSRGKAGGPKKGDTQYF. The CDR3 DNA follows: TGTGCCACCAGCAGAGGTAAAGCGGGAGGGCCTAAGAAGGGCGATACGCAGTATTTT. The full variable domain, with the rest looked up from reference TRBV15 and TRBJ2-3, is DAMVIQNPRYQVTQFGKPVTLSCSQTLNHNVMYWYQQKSSQAPKLLFHYYDKDFNNEADTPDNFQSRRPNTSFCFLDIRSPGLGDTAMYLCATSRGKAGGPKKGDTQYFGPGTRLTVL.